This TCR beta chain is from a study of cytomegalovirus exposure and HLA in healthy donors. Researchers ran the PCR with 60 Vbeta and 13 Jbeta primers. Profiling relied on immunoSEQ multiplex PCR, and the TCRdb table lists in-frame clones only, not all of them. The sample lists about 120,000 clones, approximately 81% occurring once. About this clone itself: What it binds is not known.

Germline-derived CDR1 and CDR2 are KGHSH and LQKENI. The ends were cut back, 5 bases at V and 7 bases at J, with 23 bases in the middle. The CDR3 consists of 17 residues. The study, taken as a whole, reports: About 87% or about 30% of the time was how often most TCR beta V segments were productive, according to an earlier analysis. Accurate HLA-A and HLA-B prediction from TCR beta sequences was reported for most subjects.

The sample was PBMCs. This TCR was sampled from a man between 18 and 35 years old in good health and CMV-seronegative. This chain connects TRBV18 to TRBJ2-2, with D tentatively TRBD2 (7 bases). Written as DNA, the CDR3 is TGTGCCAGCTCAGACCAAAGCGGGACACAAGTAGGCGGGGAGCTGTTTTTT. This sequence encodes CASSDQSGTQVGGELFF.